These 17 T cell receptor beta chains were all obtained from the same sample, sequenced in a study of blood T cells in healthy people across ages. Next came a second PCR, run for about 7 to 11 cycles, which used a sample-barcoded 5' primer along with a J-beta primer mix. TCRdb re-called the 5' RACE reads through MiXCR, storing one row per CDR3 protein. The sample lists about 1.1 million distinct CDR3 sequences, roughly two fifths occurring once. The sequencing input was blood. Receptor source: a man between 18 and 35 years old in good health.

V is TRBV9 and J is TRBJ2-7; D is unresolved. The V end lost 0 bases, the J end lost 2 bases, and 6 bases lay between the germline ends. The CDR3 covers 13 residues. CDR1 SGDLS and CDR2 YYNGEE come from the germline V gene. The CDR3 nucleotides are TGTGCCAGCAGCGTAGACAGTACCTACGAGCAGTACTTC. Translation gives CASSVDSTYEQYF.

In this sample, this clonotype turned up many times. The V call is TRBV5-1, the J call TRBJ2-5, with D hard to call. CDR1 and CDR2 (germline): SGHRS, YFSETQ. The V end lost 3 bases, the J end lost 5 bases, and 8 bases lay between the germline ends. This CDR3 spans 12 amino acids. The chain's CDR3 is CASSSTRETQYF. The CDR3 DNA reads TGCGCCAGCAGCTCGACACGGGAGACCCAGTACTTC.

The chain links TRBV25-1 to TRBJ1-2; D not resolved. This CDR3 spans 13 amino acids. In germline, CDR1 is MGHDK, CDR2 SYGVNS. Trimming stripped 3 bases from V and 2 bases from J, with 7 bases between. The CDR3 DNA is TGTGCCAGCAGTGAGAGGGAGAACTATGGCTACACCTTC. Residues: CASSERENYGYTF.

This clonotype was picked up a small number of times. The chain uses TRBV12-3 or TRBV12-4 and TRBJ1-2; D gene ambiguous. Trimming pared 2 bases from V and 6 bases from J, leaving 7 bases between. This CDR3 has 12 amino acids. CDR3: CASSLRPDGYTF. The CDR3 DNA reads TGTGCCAGCAGTTTACGCCCAGATGGCTACACCTTC.

CDR3 sequence (DNA): TGTGCCAGCGGTTACAGCATCTATGGCTACACCTTC. It translates to CASGYSIYGYTF. This rearrangement joins TRBV2 to TRBJ1-2; D unclear. The CDR3 length is 12 residues. The germline V and J ends were trimmed by 8 bases and 4 bases, with 11 bases remaining between them. Germline V gene sequence: CDR1 SNHLY, CDR2 FYNNEI. Filled out from reference TRBV2 and TRBJ1-2, the complete variable domain reads EPEVTQTPSHQVTQMGQEVILRCVPISNHLYFYWYRQILGQKVEFLVSFYNNEISEKSEIFDDQFSVERPDGSNFTLKIRSTKLEDSAMYFCASGYSIYGYTFGSGTRLTVV.

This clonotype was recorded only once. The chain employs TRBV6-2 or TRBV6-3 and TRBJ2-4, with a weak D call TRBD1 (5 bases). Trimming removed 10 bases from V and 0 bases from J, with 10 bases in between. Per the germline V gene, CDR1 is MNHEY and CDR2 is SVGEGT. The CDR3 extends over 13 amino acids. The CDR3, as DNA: TGTGCCACCAGGGCGTTAGCCAAAAACATTCAGTACTTC. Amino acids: CATRALAKNIQYF.

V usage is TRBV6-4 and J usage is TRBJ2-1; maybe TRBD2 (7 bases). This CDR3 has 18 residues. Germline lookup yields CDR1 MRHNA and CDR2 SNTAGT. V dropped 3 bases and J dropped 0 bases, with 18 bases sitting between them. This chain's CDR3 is CASSEGRMGGASYNEQFF. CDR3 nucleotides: TGTGCCAGCAGTGAGGGACGTATGGGGGGGGCCTCCTACAATGAGCAGTTCTTC.

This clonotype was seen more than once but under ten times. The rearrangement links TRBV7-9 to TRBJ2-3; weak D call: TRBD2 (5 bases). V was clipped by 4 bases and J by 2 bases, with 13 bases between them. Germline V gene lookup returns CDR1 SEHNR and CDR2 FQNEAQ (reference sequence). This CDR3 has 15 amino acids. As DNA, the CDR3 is TGTGCCAGCAGCTCTTATACTAGTCCCACAGATACGCAGTATTTT. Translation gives CASSSYTSPTDTQYF.

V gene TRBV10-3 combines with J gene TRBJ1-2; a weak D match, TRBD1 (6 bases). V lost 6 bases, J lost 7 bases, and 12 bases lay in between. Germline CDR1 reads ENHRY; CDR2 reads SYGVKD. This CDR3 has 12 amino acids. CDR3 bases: TGTGCCATCAGGGACAGCGGCGGTGGCTACACCTTC. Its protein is CAIRDSGGGYTF.

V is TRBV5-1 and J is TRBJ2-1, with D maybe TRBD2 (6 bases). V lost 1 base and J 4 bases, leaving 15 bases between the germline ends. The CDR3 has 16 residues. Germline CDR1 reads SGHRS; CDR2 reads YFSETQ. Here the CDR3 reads CASSLFLVAEYNEQFF. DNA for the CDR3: TGCGCCAGCAGCTTGTTTTTGGTAGCGGAATACAATGAGCAGTTCTTC.

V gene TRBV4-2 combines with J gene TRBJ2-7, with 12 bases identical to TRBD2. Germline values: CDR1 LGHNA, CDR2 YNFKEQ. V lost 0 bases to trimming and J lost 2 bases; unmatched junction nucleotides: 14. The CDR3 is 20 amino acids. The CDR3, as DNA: TGTGCCAGCAGCCAAGATACGTCTAGCGGGAGGGCCGTTGCAACCTACGAGCAGTACTTC. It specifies CASSQDTSSGRAVATYEQYF.

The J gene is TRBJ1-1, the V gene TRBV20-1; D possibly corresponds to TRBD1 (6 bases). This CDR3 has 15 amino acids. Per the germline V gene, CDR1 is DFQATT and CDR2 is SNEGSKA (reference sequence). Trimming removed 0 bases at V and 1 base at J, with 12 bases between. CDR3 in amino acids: CSARDFGGPNTEAFF. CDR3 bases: TGCAGTGCTAGAGATTTCGGGGGCCCGAACACTGAAGCTTTCTTT.

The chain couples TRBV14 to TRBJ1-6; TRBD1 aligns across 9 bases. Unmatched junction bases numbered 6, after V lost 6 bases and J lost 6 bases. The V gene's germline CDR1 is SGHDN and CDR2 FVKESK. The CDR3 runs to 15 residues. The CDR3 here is CASRKGQGLNSPLHF. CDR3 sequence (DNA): TGTGCCAGCAGAAAAGGACAGGGGCTTAATTCACCCCTCCACTTT.

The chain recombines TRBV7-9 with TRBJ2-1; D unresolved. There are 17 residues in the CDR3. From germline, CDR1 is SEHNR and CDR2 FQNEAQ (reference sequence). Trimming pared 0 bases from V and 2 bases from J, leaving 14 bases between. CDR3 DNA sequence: TGTGCCAGCAGCTTAGCGTCGGGTCGGCTAACCTACAATGAGCAGTTCTTC. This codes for CASSLASGRLTYNEQFF.

Here the CDR3 reads CASSFSVDGDTQYF. The CDR3, as DNA: TGTGCCAGCAGCTTTTCGGTGGATGGAGATACGCAGTATTTT. The chain joins TRBV7-2 to TRBJ2-3; D remains ambiguous. Germline V gene lookup returns CDR1 SGHTA and CDR2 FQGNSA. The ends were cut back, 3 bases at V and 5 bases at J, with 12 bases in the middle. The CDR3 contains 14 residues. Looking up the rest from reference TRBV7-2 and TRBJ2-3 gives the full variable domain: GAGVSQSPSNKVTEKGKDVELRCDPISGHTALYWYRQSLGQGLEFLIYFQGNSAPDKSGLPSDRFSAERTGGSVSTLTIQRTQQEDSAVYLCASSFSVDGDTQYFGPGTRLTVL.

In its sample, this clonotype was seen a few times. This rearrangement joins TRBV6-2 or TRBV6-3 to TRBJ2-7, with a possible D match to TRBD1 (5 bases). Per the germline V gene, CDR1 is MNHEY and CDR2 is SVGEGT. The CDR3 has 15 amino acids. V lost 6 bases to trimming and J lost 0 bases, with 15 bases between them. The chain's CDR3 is CASRRTLSLSYEQYF. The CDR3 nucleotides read TGTGCCAGCAGGCGGACATTATCACTCTCCTACGAGCAGTACTTC.

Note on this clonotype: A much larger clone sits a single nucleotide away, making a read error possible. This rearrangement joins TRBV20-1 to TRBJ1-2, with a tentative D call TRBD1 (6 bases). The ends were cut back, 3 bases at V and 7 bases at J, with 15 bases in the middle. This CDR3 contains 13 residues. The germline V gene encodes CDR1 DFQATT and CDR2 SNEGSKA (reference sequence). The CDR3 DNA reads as TGCAGTGCTAGTAGCTTGGGGGCAAGTGGCTACACCTTC. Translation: CSASSLGASGYTF.